The 5 T cell receptor beta chains below were found in one sample sequenced in a study of cytomegalovirus exposure and HLA in healthy donors. PCR amplification relied on 60 Vbeta primers (plus 13 Jbeta primers). The protocol was immunoSEQ multiplex PCR, while the TCRdb copy is restricted to in-frame clones and leaves out a portion. The sample carries about 180,000 clones, approximately 82% recorded once. Source material: PBMCs. These receptors were obtained from a girl aged 2 to 10 in good health and CMV-seropositive.

This sequence joins TRBV12-5 and TRBJ2-7; 8 bases line up with TRBD2. Germline values: CDR1 LGHNT, CDR2 FRNRAP. The ends lost 1 base at V and 2 bases at J; junction bases unmatched: 10. The CDR3 loop spans 17 amino acids. The CDR3 DNA follows: TGTGCTAGTGGTTTGGACCCCGGGGGGGGAAGGGCCTACGAGCAGTACTTC. The encoded protein is CASGLDPGGGRAYEQYF. Full variable domain (outside the CDR3, taken from reference TRBV12-5 and TRBJ2-7): DARVTQTPRHKVTEMGQEVTMRCQPILGHNTVFWYRQTMMQGLELLAYFRNRAPLDDSGMPKDRFSAEMPDATLATLKIQPSEPRDSAVYFCASGLDPGGGRAYEQYFGPGTRLTVT.

The chain uses TRBV4-1 and TRBJ2-1; TRBD1 might be the D (6 bases). V lost 4 bases and J 6 bases, leaving 16 bases between the germline ends. The CDR3 spans 15 residues. From germline, CDR1 is MGHRA and CDR2 YSYEKL. The CDR3, as DNA: TGCGCCAGCAGCCCGGCGGCAGGGGCCGGCAATGAGCAGTTCTTC. Translating it yields CASSPAAGAGNEQFF.

V usage is TRBV5-1 and J usage is TRBJ1-2, with D tentatively TRBD1 (6 bases). The CDR3 loop spans 13 amino acids. V lost 1 base, J lost 7 bases, and 11 bases lay in between. CDR1 SGHRS and CDR2 YFSETQ come from the germline V gene. CDR3 sequence (DNA): TGCGCCAGCAGCTTGAAGCAGGGGTCTGGCTACACCTTC. Amino acids: CASSLKQGSGYTF.

This clone showed up just a few times. V is TRBV5-1 and J is TRBJ2-3; D unresolved. Trimming removed 7 bases at V and 0 bases at J, with 15 bases between. Germline loops: CDR1 SGHRS, CDR2 YFSETQ. This CDR3 is built from 15 residues. Here the CDR3 DNA reads TGCGCCAGCGGCCTCGGAACAGCTAGCACAGATACGCAGTATTTT. It specifies CASGLGTASTDTQYF.

The genes are TRBV29-1 and TRBJ1-1; 8 bases fit TRBD1. The trim removed 7 bases at V and 4 bases at J, leaving 11 bases unmatched. The germline gives CDR1 SQVTM, CDR2 ANQGSEA. The CDR3 runs to 14 residues. The CDR3 region has the DNA TGCAGCGGAAGGACAGGGTCTGCGCCCACTGAAGCTTTCTTT. This encodes CSGRTGSAPTEAFF.